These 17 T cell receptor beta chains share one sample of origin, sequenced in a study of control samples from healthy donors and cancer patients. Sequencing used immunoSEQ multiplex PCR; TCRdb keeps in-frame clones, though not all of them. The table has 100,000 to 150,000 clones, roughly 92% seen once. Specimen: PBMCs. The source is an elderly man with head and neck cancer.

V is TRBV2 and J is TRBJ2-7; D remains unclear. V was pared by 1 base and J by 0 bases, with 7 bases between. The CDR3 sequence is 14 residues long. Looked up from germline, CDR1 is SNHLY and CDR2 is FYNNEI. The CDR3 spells CASSEETLSYEQYF. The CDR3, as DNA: TGTGCCAGCAGTGAAGAGACACTCTCCTACGAGCAGTACTTC.

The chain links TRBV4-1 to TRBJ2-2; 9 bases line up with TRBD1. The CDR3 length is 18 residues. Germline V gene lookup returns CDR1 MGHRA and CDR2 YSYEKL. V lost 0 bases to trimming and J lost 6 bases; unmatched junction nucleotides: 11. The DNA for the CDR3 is TGCGCCAGCAGCCAAGATAGGGGACAGGGTGCTCTGCCCGGGGAGCTGTTTTTT. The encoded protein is CASSQDRGQGALPGELFF.

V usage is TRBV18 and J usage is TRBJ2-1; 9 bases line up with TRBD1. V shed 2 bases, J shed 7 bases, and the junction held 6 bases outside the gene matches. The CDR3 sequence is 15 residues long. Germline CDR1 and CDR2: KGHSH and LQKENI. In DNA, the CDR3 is TGTGCCAGCTCACCAGCCGGGACAGGGTCGAATGAGCAGTTCTTC. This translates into CASSPAGTGSNEQFF. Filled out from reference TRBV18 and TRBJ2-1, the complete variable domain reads NAGVMQNPRHLVRRRGQEARLRCSPMKGHSHVYWYRQLPEEGLKFMVYLQKENIIDESGMPKERFSAEFPKEGPSILRIQQVVRGDSAAYFCASSPAGTGSNEQFFGPGTRLTVL.

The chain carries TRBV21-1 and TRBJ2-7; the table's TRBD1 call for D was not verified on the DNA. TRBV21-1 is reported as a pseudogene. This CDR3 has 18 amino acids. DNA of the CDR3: TGTGCCAGCAGCAAAGAGAGGGGGCGGGACAGGGTCGGGTACGAGCAGTACTTC. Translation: CASSKERGRDRVGYEQYF.

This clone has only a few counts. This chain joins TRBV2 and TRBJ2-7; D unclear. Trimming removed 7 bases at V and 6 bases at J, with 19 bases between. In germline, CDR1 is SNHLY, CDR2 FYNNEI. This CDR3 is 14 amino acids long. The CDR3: CASTSLGLAREQYF. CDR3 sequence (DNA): TGTGCCAGCACCTCCCTAGGGCTTGCGCGCGAGCAGTACTTC.

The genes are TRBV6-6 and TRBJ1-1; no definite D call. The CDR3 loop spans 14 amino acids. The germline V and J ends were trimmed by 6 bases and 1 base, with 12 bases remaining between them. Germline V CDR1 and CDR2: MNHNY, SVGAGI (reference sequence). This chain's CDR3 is CASRMESWNTEAFF. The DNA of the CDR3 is TGTGCCAGCAGAATGGAGTCATGGAACACTGAAGCTTTCTTT.

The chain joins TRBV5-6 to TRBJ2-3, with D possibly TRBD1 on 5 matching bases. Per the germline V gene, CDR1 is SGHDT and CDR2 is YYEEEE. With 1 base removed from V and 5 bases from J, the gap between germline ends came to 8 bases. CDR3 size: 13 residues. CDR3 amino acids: CASSLLGRDTQYF. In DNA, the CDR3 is TGTGCCAGCAGCTTGTTGGGGCGAGATACGCAGTATTTT.

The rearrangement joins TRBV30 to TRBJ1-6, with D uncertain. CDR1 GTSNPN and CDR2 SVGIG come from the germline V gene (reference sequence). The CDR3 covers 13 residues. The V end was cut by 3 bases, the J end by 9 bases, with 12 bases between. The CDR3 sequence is CAWRNGLSSPLHF. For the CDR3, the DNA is TGTGCCTGGAGAAACGGACTGAGTTCACCCCTCCACTTT.

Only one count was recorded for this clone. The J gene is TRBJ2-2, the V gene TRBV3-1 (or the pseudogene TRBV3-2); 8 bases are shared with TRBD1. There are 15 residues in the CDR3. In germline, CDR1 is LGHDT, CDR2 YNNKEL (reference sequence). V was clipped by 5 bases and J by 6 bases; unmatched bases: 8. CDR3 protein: CASSKPGGASGELFF. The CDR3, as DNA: TGTGCCAGCAGCAAACCAGGGGGCGCATCCGGGGAGCTGTTTTTT.

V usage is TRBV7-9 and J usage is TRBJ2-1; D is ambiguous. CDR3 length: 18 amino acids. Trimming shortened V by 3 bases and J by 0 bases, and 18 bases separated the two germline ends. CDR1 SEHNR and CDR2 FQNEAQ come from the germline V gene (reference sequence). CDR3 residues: CASSLGIYDRSSYNEQFF. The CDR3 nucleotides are TGTGCCAGCAGCTTGGGGATCTATGATAGGAGCTCCTACAATGAGCAGTTCTTC.

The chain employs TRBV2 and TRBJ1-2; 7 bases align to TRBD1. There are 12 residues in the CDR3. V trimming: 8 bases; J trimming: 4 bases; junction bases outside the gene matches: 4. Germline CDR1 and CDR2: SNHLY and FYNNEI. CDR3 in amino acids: CASRQGGYGYTF. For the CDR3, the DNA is TGTGCCAGCCGACAGGGCGGCTATGGCTACACCTTC.

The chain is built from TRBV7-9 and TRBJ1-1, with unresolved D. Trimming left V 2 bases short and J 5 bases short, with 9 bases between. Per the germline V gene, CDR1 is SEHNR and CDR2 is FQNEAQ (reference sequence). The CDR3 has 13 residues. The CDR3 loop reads CASSLKLGTEAFF. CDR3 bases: TGTGCCAGCAGCTTAAAGTTAGGGACTGAAGCTTTCTTT.

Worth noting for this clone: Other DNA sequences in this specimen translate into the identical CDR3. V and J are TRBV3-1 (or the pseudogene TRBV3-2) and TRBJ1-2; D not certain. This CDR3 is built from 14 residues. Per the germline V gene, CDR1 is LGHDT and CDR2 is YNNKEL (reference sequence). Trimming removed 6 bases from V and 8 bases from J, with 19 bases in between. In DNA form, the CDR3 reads TGTGCCAGCAGTCTCTCCAAGATCCGAATAGGCTACACCTTC. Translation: CASSLSKIRIGYTF.

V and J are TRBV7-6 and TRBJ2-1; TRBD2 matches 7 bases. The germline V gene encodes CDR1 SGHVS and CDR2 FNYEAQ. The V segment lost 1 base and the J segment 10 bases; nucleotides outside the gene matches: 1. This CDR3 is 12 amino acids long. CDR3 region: CASSLVGGEQFF. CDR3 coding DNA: TGTGCCAGCAGCTTAGTCGGGGGGGAGCAGTTCTTC.

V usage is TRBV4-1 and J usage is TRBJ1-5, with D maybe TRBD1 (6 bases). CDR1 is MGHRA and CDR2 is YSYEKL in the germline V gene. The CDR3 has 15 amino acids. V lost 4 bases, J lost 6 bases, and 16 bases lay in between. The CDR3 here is CASSPWTVGGQPQHF. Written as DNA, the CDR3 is TGCGCCAGCAGCCCCTGGACAGTGGGGGGTCAGCCCCAGCATTTT.

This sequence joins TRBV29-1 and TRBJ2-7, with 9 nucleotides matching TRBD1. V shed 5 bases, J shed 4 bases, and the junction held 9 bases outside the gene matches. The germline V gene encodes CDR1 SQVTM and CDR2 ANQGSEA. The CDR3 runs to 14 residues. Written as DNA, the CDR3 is TGCAGCGTTAAGGGGACAGGGTCTTTTTACGAGCAGTACTTC. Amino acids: CSVKGTGSFYEQYF.

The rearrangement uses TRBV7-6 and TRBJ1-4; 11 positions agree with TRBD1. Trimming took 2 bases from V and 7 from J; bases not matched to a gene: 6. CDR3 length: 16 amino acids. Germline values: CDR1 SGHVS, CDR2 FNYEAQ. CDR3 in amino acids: CASSLTTGTGGEKLFF. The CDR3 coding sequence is TGTGCCAGCAGCTTAACAACCGGGACAGGGGGTGAAAAACTGTTTTTT.